The rows below give T cell receptor beta chains drawn from one sample of a study of blood T cell repertoires in COVID-19. Libraries were prepared by immunoSEQ multiplex PCR; TCRdb keeps only in-frame clonotypes and omits some of them. The table records 200,000 to 300,000 clones, approximately 90% of them present only once. The sample taken for sequencing was peripheral blood. Receptor source: a woman aged 40 to 50 with acute or convalescent COVID-19. The CDR3 runs from the conserved cysteine through the conserved F or W. D genes are given only for firm matches. Clone size is shown for a subset of rows, as once, few, many or a class of expanded clone.

- - TRBJ2-2 TRBV3-1/TRBV3-2 14 TGTGCCAGCAGCCAAGCCGGGGGAATCGGGGAGCTGTTTTTT CASSQAGGIGELFF
- TRBD2 TRBJ2-3 TRBV2 14 TGTGCCAGCAGGTCCGGGGGGGCCAAATATACGCAGTATTTT CASRSGGAKYTQYF
- TRBD1 TRBJ1-1 TRBV7-8 15 TGTGCCAGCAGCTTAGGCTGGGACAGAACCACTGAAGCTTTCTTT CASSLGWDRTTEAFF
- TRBD1 TRBJ1-1 TRBV10-2 15 TGCGCCAGCAGTGAGTCCCGGGACAGGGTCACTGAAGCTTTCTTT CASSESRDRVTEAFF
- TRBD1 TRBJ1-2 TRBV3-1/TRBV3-2 13 TGTGCCAGCAGCCACGGGACAGGGAAGGACTACACCTTC CASSHGTGKDYTF
- TRBD1 TRBJ1-2 TRBV15 15 TGTGCCACCAGTCCCTTAGGGGGCGGGGACTATGGCTACACCTTC CATSPLGGGDYGYTF
- - TRBJ1-2 TRBV5-6 14 TGTGCCAGCAGCTTGGGTAAAGGGGCCTATGGCTACACCTTC CASSLGKGAYGYTF
- TRBD1 TRBJ1-2 TRBV6-5 14 TGTGCCAGCAGTACCCGGACAGGGGACTATGGCTACACCTTC CASSTRTGDYGYTF
- TRBD1 TRBJ1-2 TRBV6-6 16 TGTGCCAGCAGTTACTCTTGGGACAGGGGTAACTATGGCTACACCTTC CASSYSWDRGNYGYTF
- - TRBJ2-5 TRBV25-1 15 TGTGCCAGCAGTGCCCATACAGGGTTTCAAGAGACCCAGTACTTC CASSAHTGFQETQYF
- - TRBJ1-4 TRBV6-6 15 TGTGCCAGCAGTTACAAACAGGGAACTAATGAAAAACTGTTTTTT CASSYKQGTNEKLFF
- TRBD1 TRBJ2-2 TRBV6-4 16 TGTGCCAGCAACCAATCCGGGACAGGGGGCACCGGGGAGCTGTTTTTT CASNQSGTGGTGELFF
- TRBD1 TRBJ1-2 TRBV19 15 TGTGCCAGTAGTGATGGACAGGGAATAAACTATGGCTACACCTTC CASSDGQGINYGYTF
- - TRBJ1-1 TRBV10-2 14 TGCGCCAGCAGTTTCCAGGGTCAGGACACTGAAGCTTTCTTT CASSFQGQDTEAFF
- - TRBJ1-5 TRBV30 13 TGTGCCTGGAGTAGAGACTTGGTCCAGCCCCAGCATTTT CAWSRDLVQPQHF
- - TRBJ2-1 TRBV7-2 16 TGTGCCAGCAGCTTACAAGGGGAAGGGCTCAACAATGAGCAGTTCTTC CASSLQGEGLNNEQFF
few - TRBJ1-1 TRBV15 13 TGTGCCACCAGCGCTACAGGGTTGCCTGAAGCTTTCTTT CATSATGLPEAFF
- - TRBJ1-1 TRBV28 16 TGTGCCAGCAGTCCCGTCCATCAGAACGAGGGCACTGAAGCTTTCTTT CASSPVHQNEGTEAFF
- - TRBJ1-1 TRBV6-6 13 TGTGCCAGTCGCTTCCTAGACAGGACTGAAGCTTTCTTT CASRFLDRTEAFF
- TRBD1 TRBJ1-4 TRBV19 12 TGTGCCAGCCGGCGGGACAGGGAAAAACTGTTTTTT CASRRDREKLFF
- - TRBJ1-1 TRBV7-9 16 TGTGCCAGCAGCTTAAGCCCGGTTCGAGGGAACACTGAAGCTTTCTTT CASSLSPVRGNTEAFF
- TRBD1 TRBJ1-2 TRBV5-1 14 TGCGCCAGCAGCTTGGACAGGGGCGGCTATGGCTACACCTTC CASSLDRGGYGYTF
- - TRBJ1-1 TRBV19 11 TGTGCCAGTAGCCGGAACACTGAAGCTTTCTTT CASSRNTEAFF
- - TRBJ1-1 TRBV21-1 18 TGTGCCAGCAGCAAAGTTGGCAGAGAGAGGATTATGAACACTGAAGCTTTCTTT CASSKVGRERIMNTEAFF
once - TRBJ2-4 TRBV27 14 TGTGCCAGCAGTTTCGGGGGTCCATTAAACATTCAGTACTTC CASSFGGPLNIQYF
- - TRBJ2-2 TRBV27 12 TGTGCCAGCTCTAACCCCCGGGGTTGGCTGTTTTTT CASSNPRGWLFF
- - TRBJ1-4 TRBV30 15 TGTGCCTGGAAGGGTTCAGACAGCATTAATGAAAAACTGTTTTTT CAWKGSDSINEKLFF
once - TRBJ1-2 TRBV7-8 13 TGTGCCAGCAGCTTACAGGGAATCTATGGCTACACCTTC CASSLQGIYGYTF
- - TRBJ1-2 TRBV5-5 14 TGTGCCAGCAGCTTCGCGGGGGCGACCTATGGCTACACCTTC CASSFAGATYGYTF
- - TRBJ1-1 TRBV5-4 13 TGTGCCAGCAGCTTGGGGGGCCAGAATAGGGCTTTCTTT CASSLGGQNRAFF
- - TRBJ1-1 TRBV24-1 15 TGTGCCACCAGTGATCCCGGGGACGGAGGGTCTGAAGCTTTCTTT CATSDPGDGGSEAFF
once - TRBJ1-1 TRBV10-1 12 TGCGCCAGCACTCGGACATACACTGAAGCTTTCTTT CASTRTYTEAFF
- TRBD1 TRBJ2-2 TRBV11-3 17 TGTGCCAGCAGCACCCCAAGGGACAGGGAAGGCACCGGGGAGCTGTTTTTT CASSTPRDREGTGELFF
- TRBD2 TRBJ2-5 TRBV5-4 16 TGTGCCAGCAGCCCCGGGACTAGCGGGTTCCAAGAGACCCAGTACTTC CASSPGTSGFQETQYF
- - TRBJ2-3 TRBV7-9 13 TGTGCCAGCAGCCAGAAAGGGCCGGGAGCGCAGTATTTT CASSQKGPGAQYF
once TRBD1 TRBJ1-2 TRBV7-8 13 TGTGCCAGCAGCTTAGGGACAGGAGGCGGCTACACCTTC CASSLGTGGGYTF
- TRBD1 TRBJ2-3 TRBV19 14 TGTGCCAGTAGTGTGGACAGGGGGCTGAATACGCAGTATTTT CASSVDRGLNTQYF
- - TRBJ2-1 TRBV12-3/TRBV12-4 12 TGTGCCAGCAGTTTAGTGCGGAATGAGCAGTTCTTC CASSLVRNEQFF
- - TRBJ1-4 TRBV28 14 TGTGCCAGCACCTCGGTAGGGGATCATGAAAAACTGTTTTTT CASTSVGDHEKLFF